This T cell receptor (beta chain) was profiled in a study of neurological immune-mediated disorders. Time point defined: longitudinal time-point 2. The sample holds many counts of this clonotype. Germline V CDR1 and CDR2: MDHEN, SYDVKM. V lost 3 bases to trimming and J lost 2 bases; unmatched junction nucleotides: 4. This CDR3 is 14 amino acids long. MiXCR, applied by TCRdb to the 5' RACE reads, yields one record per CDR3 protein. Of about 80,000 distinct CDR3 sequences in the sample, 4.5% to 7.5% were seen once. Sample: PBMCs. This chain links TRBV28 with TRBJ2-7; 7 positions agree with TRBD2. This receptor was identified in a woman aged 60-75 years with multiple sclerosis. The CDR3 bases are TGTGCCAGCAGTTTTCTAGCGGCGGCCTACGAGCAGTACTTC. It encodes CASSFLAAAYEQYF.